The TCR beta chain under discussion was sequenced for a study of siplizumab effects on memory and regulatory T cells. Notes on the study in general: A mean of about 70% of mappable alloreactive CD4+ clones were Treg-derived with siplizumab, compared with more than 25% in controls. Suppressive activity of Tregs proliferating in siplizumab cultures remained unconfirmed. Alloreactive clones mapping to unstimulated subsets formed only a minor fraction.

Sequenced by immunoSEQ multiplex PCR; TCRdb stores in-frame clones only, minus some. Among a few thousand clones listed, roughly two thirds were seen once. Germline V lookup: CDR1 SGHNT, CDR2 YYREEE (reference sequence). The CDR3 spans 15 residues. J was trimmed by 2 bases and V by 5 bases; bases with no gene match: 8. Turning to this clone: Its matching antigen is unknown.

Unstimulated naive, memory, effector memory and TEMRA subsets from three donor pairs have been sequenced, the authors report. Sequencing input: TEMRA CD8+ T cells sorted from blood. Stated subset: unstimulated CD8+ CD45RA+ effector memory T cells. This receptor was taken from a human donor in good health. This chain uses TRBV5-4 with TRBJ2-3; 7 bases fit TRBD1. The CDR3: CASRLDRAPTDTQYF. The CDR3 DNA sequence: TGTGCCAGCAGACTCGACAGGGCACCCACAGATACGCAGTATTTT.